This T cell receptor beta chain was sequenced during a study of low-dose radiotherapy and immunotherapy resistance in tumors. Across the whole study: Each patient was administered nivolumab intravenously at 240 mg, which was a flat dose, every two weeks, along with intravenous ipilimumab at 1 mg/kg every six weeks. With cycle 1 day 1 as the start, patients took oral aspirin 300 mg daily for four cycles. On a schedule of every two weeks, intravenous cyclophosphamide at a dose of 200 mg/m2 was delivered one day before each radiation and immunotherapy administration.

From germline, CDR1 is SGHTA and CDR2 FQGNSA. The CDR3 consists of 14 residues. V was trimmed by 1 base and J by 0 bases, leaving 4 bases between them. TRAV and TRBV primers primed cDNA for both TCRalpha and TCRbeta. For amplifying TCRs, the PCR ran for around 20 cycles with Phusion, which was used together with a constant-region primer and the adapter on the V primers. TCRdb passed the reads through MiXCR, listing each CDR3 protein once. Of about 58,000 distinct CDR3 sequences listed, about 23% are singletons. Stated time point: after trial treatment. Sample treatment: LDRT plus nivolumab, ipilimumab, low-dose cyclophosphamide and aspirin (RACIN trial). Patients qualified if they had advanced solid tumors that lacked tumor-infiltrating lymphocytes.

The chain uses TRBV7-2 and TRBJ1-5, with unresolved D. Sequences were derived from PBMCs, sampled after low-dose radiotherapy plus immunotherapy. This TCR was sampled from a male donor with prostate cancer. The CDR3, as DNA: TGTGCCAGCAGCTTAGTGACTAGCAATCAGCCCCAGCATTTT. Its translation: CASSLVTSNQPQHF.